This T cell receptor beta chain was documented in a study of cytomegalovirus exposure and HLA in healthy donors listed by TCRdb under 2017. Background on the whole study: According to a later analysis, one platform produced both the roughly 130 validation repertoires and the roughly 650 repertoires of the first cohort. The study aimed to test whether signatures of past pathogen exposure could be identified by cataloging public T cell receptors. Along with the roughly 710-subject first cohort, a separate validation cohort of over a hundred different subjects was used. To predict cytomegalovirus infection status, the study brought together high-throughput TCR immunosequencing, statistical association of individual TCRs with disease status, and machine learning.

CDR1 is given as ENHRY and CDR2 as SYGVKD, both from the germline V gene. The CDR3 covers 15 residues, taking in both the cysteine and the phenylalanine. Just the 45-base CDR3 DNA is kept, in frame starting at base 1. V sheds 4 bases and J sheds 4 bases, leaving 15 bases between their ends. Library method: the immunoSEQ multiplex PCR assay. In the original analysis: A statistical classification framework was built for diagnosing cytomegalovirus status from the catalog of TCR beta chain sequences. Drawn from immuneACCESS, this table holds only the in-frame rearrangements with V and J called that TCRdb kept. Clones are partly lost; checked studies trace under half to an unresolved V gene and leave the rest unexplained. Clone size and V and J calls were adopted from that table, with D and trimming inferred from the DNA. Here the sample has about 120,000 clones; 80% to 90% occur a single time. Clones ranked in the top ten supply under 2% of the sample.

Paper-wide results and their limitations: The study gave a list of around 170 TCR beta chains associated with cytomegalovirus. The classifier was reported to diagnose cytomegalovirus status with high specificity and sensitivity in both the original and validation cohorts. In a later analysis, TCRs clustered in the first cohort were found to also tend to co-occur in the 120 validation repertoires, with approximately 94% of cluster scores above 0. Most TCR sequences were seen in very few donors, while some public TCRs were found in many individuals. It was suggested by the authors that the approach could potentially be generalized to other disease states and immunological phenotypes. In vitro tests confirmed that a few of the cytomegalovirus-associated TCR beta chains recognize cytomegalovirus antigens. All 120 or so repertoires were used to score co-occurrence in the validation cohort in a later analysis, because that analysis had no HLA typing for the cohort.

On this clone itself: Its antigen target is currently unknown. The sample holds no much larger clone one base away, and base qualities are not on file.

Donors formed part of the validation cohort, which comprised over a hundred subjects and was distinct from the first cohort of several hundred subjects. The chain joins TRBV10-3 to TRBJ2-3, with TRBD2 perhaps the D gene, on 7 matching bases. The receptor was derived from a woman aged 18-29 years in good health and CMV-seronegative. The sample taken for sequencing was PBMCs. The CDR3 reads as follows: CAISVGGPQADTQYF. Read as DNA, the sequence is TGTGCCATCAGTGTGGGGGGGCCTCAAGCAGATACGCAGTATTTT.